This TCR beta chain was observed in a study of blood T cell repertoires in COVID-19 (dated by TCRdb to between 2020 and 2021). In terms of the full investigation: Samples covering the acute and convalescent phases of COVID-19 were provided by collaborators in the United States, Italy and Spain. The material from the prospective study consisted of cDNA or gDNA derived from T cells, B-cell-depleted T cells, or PBMCs. The dataset comprised deeply sampled blood TCRbeta repertoires from subjects exposed to, actively infected with, or recovered from COVID-19. The repertoires were released in a freely available public database intended as a resource for research on the immune response to SARS-CoV-2. The samples were drawn from two sources: the first 160 participants of the ongoing ImmuneRACE study, and over 1,000 subjects contributed by 6 global collaborators. The sample metadata nearly always contained a de-identified subject ID, COVID-19 status, age in years and sex. Where available, HLA class I and class II types were taken from metadata supplied by the sample provider and were not determined by assay-based typing. Summary of the overall study and its limitations: The amount of clinical and demographic metadata varied by source and participant and was provided uncurated.

Each collaborating institution followed its own protocols to collect whole blood in K2EDTA tubes. For TCRbeta analysis, collaborators shipped samples in one of three forms: frozen whole blood, isolated PBMCs, or DNA extracted from either of those sample types. TCRbeta CDR3 regions were amplified from genomic DNA using the immunoSEQ Assay, a bias-controlled multiplex PCR. The original pipeline was this. The number of nucleated cells in each sample was estimated by amplification of reference gene primers within the assay. To quantify the absolute abundance of each unique TCRbeta CDR3 rearrangement, sequence reads were collapsed and filtered. For each sample, productive Simpson clonality was calculated as the square root of Simpson's diversity index across productive rearrangements. The source is immuneACCESS, and TCRdb retained only in-frame sequences with V and J called. Part of the clones is not carried over; for the studies checked, unresolved V genes explain less than half of this, and the remainder is unexplained. That table is the source of V, J and clone size, and D and trimming were worked out from the DNA. The sample table contains approximately 180,000 clones; only one count was recorded for 88% of them. The top ten clonotypes cover approximately 4.5% of the sample.

To note about this clone: Which antigen it targets is not known. Base qualities are not at hand, and no much larger clone is one base apart.

The V and J ends are trimmed by 1 base and 3 bases, leaving 7 bases between them. The CDR3, from cysteine to phenylalanine, totals 14 residues. Kept here is only the CDR3 DNA, which spans 42 bases and is read in frame from base 1. Taken from the germline V gene (reference sequence), the CDR1 and CDR2 loops are SGHKS and YYEKEE. This clonotype originated in a human donor in a cohort sampled during active COVID-19. Sequences were obtained from peripheral blood. Rearrangement joined TRBV5-5 to TRBJ2-2, and TRBD2 may be the D gene, going by 5 matching bases. The nucleotide sequence is TGTGCCAGCAGCTTGTGGGGAGACACCGGGGAGCTGTTTTTT. This encodes CASSLWGDTGELFF.